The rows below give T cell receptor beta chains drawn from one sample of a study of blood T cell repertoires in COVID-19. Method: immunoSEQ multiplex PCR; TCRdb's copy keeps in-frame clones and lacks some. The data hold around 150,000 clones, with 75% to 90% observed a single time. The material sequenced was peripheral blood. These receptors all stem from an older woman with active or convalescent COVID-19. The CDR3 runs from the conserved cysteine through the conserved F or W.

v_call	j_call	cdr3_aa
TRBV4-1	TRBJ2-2	CASSPNTGELFF
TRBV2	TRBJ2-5	CASSVNRGGETQYF
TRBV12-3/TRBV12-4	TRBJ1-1	CASSLHSDTEAFF
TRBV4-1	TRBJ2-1	CASSQVSTSGNEQFF
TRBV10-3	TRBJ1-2	CAISADRGYGYTF
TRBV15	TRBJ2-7	CATSRDSGGAGYEQYF
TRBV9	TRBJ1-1	CASSAGMGRAFF
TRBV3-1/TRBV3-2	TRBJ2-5	CASSDPGTSGPLGKTQYF
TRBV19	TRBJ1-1	CASSIGHTEAFF
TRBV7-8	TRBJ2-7	CASSPQTGFSYEQYF
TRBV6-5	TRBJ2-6	CASVQGGAGANVLTF
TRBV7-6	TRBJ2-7	CASSLLAGSYEQYF
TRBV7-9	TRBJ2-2	CASTLLVTGELFF
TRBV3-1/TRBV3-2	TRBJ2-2	CASSQQVSTGELFF
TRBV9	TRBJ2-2	CASSVGYSGGRGELFF
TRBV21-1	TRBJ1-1	CASSRRATGAYTEAFF
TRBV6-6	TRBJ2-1	CASRPTGTSGYNEQFF
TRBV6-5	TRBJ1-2	CASRTGVSGYGYTF
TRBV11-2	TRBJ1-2	CASSLNRGGYTF
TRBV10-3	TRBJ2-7	CAISEGTKPEQYF
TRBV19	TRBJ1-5	CASRQRAGSNQPQHF
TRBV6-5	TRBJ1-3	CATARAGNTIYF
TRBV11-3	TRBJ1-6	CASSLGGYSPLHF
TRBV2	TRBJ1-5	CASSEVEEYQPQHF
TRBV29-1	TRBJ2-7	CSVGLRLGYEQYF
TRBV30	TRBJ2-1	CAWSRGGDNEQFF
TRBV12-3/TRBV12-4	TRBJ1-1	CASSLGVGAEAFF
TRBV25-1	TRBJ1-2	CASSEWGQGDGYTF
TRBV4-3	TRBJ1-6	CASSRDSLNSPLHF
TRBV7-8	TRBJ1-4	CASSRTGTEKLFF
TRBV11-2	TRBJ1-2	CASSPDSLYGYTF
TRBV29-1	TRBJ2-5	CSVLGGGETQYF
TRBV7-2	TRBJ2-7	CASSLGLADSYEQYF
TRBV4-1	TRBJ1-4	CASSQVDRESEKLFF
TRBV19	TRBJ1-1	CASISGGSKTEAFF
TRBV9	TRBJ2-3	CASSVVAIAGVYTQYF
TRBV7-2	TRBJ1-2	CASSLEGQANYGYTF
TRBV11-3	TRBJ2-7	CASSLDRYEQYF
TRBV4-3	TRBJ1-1	CASSQVDRFGTEAFF
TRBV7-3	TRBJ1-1	CASSTHGAGGGTEAFF
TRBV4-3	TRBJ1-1	CASSQDAGVNTEAFF
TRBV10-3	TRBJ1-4	CAISGGQDEKLFF
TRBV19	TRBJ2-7	CASKTGPGYEQYF
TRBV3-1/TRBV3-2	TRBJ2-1	CASSRLAGAFYNEQFF
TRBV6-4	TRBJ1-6	CASSEGPGLRSPLHF
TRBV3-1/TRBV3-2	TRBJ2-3	CASSQDPPGGLGDTQYF
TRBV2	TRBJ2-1	CASSRSSDSPFF
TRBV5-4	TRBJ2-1	CASSLAGKPSYNEQFF
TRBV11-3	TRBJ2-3	CASSPGQTSDTQYF
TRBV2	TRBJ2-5	CAGGGRGFQETQYF
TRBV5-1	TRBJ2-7	CASSLTSGSPSYEQYF